One and the same sample provided the 17 T cell receptor beta chains below, sequenced in a study of long-term antiretroviral therapy in people with HIV. Version v3.0 of the immunoSEQ assay ran at survey level. Repertoires were generated with immunoSEQ multiplex PCR, while TCRdb's copy carries only in-frame clones and drops some. The sample contains about 16,000 clones, around 88% of which appear only once. The source was unsorted PBMCs, collected 2.3 years before starting antiretroviral therapy. These receptors were collected from a woman aged 25-40 years with HIV.

The gene calls are TRBV2 and TRBJ2-5; perhaps TRBD2 as D (5 bases). Germline loops: CDR1 SNHLY, CDR2 FYNNEI. This CDR3 contains 12 residues. V lost 8 bases, J lost 5 bases, and 12 bases lay in between. The CDR3 loop reads CASGRERETQYF. The CDR3 coding sequence is TGTGCCAGCGGAAGGGAGAGGGAGACCCAGTACTTC. The variable domain in full, with the rest retrieved from reference TRBV2 and TRBJ2-5, is EPEVTQTPSHQVTQMGQEVILRCVPISNHLYFYWYRQILGQKVEFLVSFYNNEISEKSEIFDDQFSVERPDGSNFTLKIRSTKLEDSAMYFCASGRERETQYFGPGTRLLVL.

The chain uses TRBV18 and TRBJ1-3; TRBD1 agrees at 10 bases. Trimming at V came to 3 bases and at J to 4 bases, leaving 3 bases not matched to a gene. The CDR3 length is 15 residues. Germline lookup yields CDR1 KGHSH and CDR2 LQKENI. The CDR3 reads CASSPLTGGGNTIYF. The CDR3, as DNA: TGTGCCAGCTCACCCTTGACAGGGGGCGGAAACACCATATATTTT.

The chain combines TRBV5-1 with TRBJ1-1, with 7 positions matching TRBD1. CDR1 and CDR2 (germline): SGHRS, YFSETQ. The CDR3 is 15 amino acids. V was pared by 5 bases and J by 2 bases, with 9 bases of the junction left unmatched. CDR3 protein: CASSRTGQTNTEAFF. CDR3 DNA: TGCGCCAGCAGTCGTACGGGACAGACTAACACTGAAGCTTTCTTT.

This chain joins TRBV5-1 and TRBJ1-6, with D possibly TRBD1 on 6 matching bases. This CDR3 contains 16 residues. The germline V and J ends were trimmed by 4 bases and 0 bases, with 11 bases remaining between them. The V gene's germline CDR1 is SGHRS and CDR2 YFSETQ. This CDR3 is CASSVTGDSYNSPLHF. In DNA, the CDR3 is TGCGCCAGCAGCGTGACAGGAGACTCCTATAATTCACCCCTCCACTTT.

This clone was counted between two and nine times. The gene calls are TRBV7-2 and TRBJ1-1; tentative D call: TRBD1 (5 bases). V lost 0 bases to trimming and J lost 1 base, with 9 bases between them. The CDR3 spans 15 residues. Germline assignment: CDR1 SGHTA and CDR2 FQGNSA. The CDR3 bases are TGTGCCAGCAGCTTAGCCCTGGGGGGGAACACTGAAGCTTTCTTT. It codes for CASSLALGGNTEAFF.

The V call is TRBV7-2, the J call TRBJ2-3; no firm D call. Trimming cost V 2 bases and J 2 bases, with 11 bases left between them. The CDR3 length is 15 residues. The germline V gene has CDR1 SGHTA and CDR2 FQGNSA. The CDR3 region is CASSLSGPTTDTQYF. CDR3 nucleotides: TGTGCCAGCAGCTTATCCGGGCCTACCACAGATACGCAGTATTTT. Combining the CDR3 with reference TRBV7-2 and TRBJ2-3 gives the whole variable domain GAGVSQSPSNKVTEKGKDVELRCDPISGHTALYWYRQSLGQGLEFLIYFQGNSAPDKSGLPSDRFSAERTGGSVSTLTIQRTQQEDSAVYLCASSLSGPTTDTQYFGPGTRLTVL.

V gene TRBV5-4 combines with J gene TRBJ1-4, with D perhaps TRBD1 (5 bases). This CDR3 is built from 14 residues. Trimming removed 2 bases at V and 7 bases at J, with 12 bases between. Germline V CDR1 and CDR2: SGHNT, YYREEE (reference sequence). The CDR3 loop is CASSFAGVGEKLFF. DNA of the CDR3: TGTGCCAGCAGCTTCGCGGGGGTGGGTGAAAAACTGTTTTTT.

The V gene is TRBV10-3, the J gene TRBJ1-5; 10 nucleotides agree with TRBD1. CDR3 length: 14 amino acids. Germline V gene lookup returns CDR1 ENHRY and CDR2 SYGVKD. V gave up 6 bases and J gave up 4 bases; unmatched junction bases: 3. In nucleotides, the CDR3 is TGTGCCATCAGGGGGACAGGGGATAATCAGCCCCAGCATTTT. This sequence encodes CAIRGTGDNQPQHF.

This chain connects TRBV19 to TRBJ2-3; 10 nucleotides align to TRBD2. CDR3 size: 16 residues. The V segment lost 3 bases and the J segment 2 bases; nucleotides outside the gene matches: 5. Germline V gene data show CDR1 as LNHDA and CDR2 as SQIVND (reference sequence). CDR3 coding DNA: TGTGCCAGTAGTATTGAACTAGCGGGATACACAGATACGCAGTATTTT. Its translation is CASSIELAGYTDTQYF.

The chain links TRBV7-9 to TRBJ2-7; no definite D call. V lost 5 bases to trimming and J lost 4 bases, with 9 bases between them. The germline V gene has CDR1 SEHNR and CDR2 FQNEAQ (reference sequence). CDR3 length equals 12 residues. The CDR3 loop reads CASSHRPYEQYF. Written as DNA, the CDR3 is TGTGCCAGCAGCCACCGACCTTACGAGCAGTACTTC.

The rearrangement links TRBV27 to TRBJ2-5; a possible D gene is TRBD1 (6 bases). The CDR3 covers 15 residues. The germline V gene encodes CDR1 MNHEY and CDR2 SMNVEV (reference sequence). Trimming pared 4 bases from V and 2 bases from J, leaving 14 bases between. The CDR3 region has the DNA TGTGCCAGCAGTTCGACAGGACAGAGACAAGAGACCCAGTACTTC. It yields the protein CASSSTGQRQETQYF.

The genes are TRBV19 and TRBJ1-2; the match to TRBD1 covers 11 bases. This CDR3 is built from 14 residues. Germline CDR1 is LNHDA and CDR2 is SQIVND (reference sequence). With V trimmed by 5 bases and J by 8 bases, 7 bases remained unmatched. Here the CDR3 reads CASSPGQGDSGYTF. The CDR3 DNA reads as TGTGCCAGTAGTCCGGGACAGGGGGATTCGGGCTACACCTTC.

The rearrangement joins TRBV7-8 to TRBJ2-3, with 7 bases matching TRBD1. V shed 2 bases and J 0 bases; nucleotides not matched to a gene: 5. The CDR3 totals 16 residues. Germline V gene data show CDR1 as SGHVS and CDR2 as FQNEAQ. In DNA form, the CDR3 reads TGTGCCAGCAGCTTACCGAGACAGGGTAGCACAGATACGCAGTATTTT. Translation gives CASSLPRQGSTDTQYF.

The chain employs TRBV9 and TRBJ2-5; D may correspond to TRBD1 or TRBD2 (5 bases each). CDR1 is SGDLS, CDR2 YYNGEE, per germline. Trimming cost V 4 bases and J 0 bases, with 13 bases left between them. This CDR3 spans 15 amino acids. DNA of the CDR3: TGTGCCAGCAGCACGGGACCGAAGTACCAAGAGACCCAGTACTTC. Amino acid sequence: CASSTGPKYQETQYF.

The V gene is TRBV30, the J gene TRBJ1-1, with 9 bases aligning to TRBD1. Trimming cost V 5 bases and J 5 bases; bases outside gene matches: 6. Germline CDR1 reads GTSNPN; CDR2 reads SVGIG (reference sequence). The CDR3 sequence is 13 residues long. For the CDR3, the DNA is TGTGCCTGGGATGGACAGGGGAATACTGAAGCTTTCTTT. It codes for CAWDGQGNTEAFF.

The genes are TRBV19 and TRBJ1-1; D call uncertain. V gave up 3 bases and J gave up 1 base, with 9 bases separating them. The CDR3 runs 14 residues. Germline CDR1 is LNHDA and CDR2 is SQIVND (reference sequence). The CDR3 sequence: CASSIQVSNTEAFF. DNA for the CDR3: TGTGCCAGTAGTATCCAGGTCTCGAACACTGAAGCTTTCTTT. Variable domain in full (rest from reference TRBV19 and TRBJ1-1): DGGITQSPKYLFRKEGQNVTLSCEQNLNHDAMYWYRQDPGQGLRLIYYSQIVNDFQKGDIAEGYSVSREKKESFPLTVTSAQKNPTAFYLCASSIQVSNTEAFFGQGTRLTVV.

The chain joins TRBV2 to TRBJ2-1, with D unclear. CDR1 is SNHLY, CDR2 FYNNEI, per germline. With 8 bases removed from V and 5 bases from J, the gap between germline ends came to 16 bases. The CDR3 covers 14 residues. The DNA of the CDR3 is TGTGCCAGCGGAGTAAAAAGGGCAGACAATGAGCAGTTCTTC. This encodes CASGVKRADNEQFF.